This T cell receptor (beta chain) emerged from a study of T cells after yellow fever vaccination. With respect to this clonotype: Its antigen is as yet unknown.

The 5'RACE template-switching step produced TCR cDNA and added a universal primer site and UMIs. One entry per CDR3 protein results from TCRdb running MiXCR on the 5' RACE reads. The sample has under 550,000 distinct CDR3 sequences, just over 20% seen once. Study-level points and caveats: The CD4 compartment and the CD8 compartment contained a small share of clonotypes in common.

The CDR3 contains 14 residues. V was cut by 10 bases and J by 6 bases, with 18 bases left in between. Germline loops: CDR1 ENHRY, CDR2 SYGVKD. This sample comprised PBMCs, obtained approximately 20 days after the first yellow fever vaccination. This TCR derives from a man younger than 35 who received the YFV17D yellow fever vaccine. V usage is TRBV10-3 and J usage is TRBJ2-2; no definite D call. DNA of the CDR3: TGTGCCACTAAAGGGCAGGCCCCCCCCGGGGAGCTGTTTTTT. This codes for CATKGQAPPGELFF.